This T cell receptor beta chain was found in a study of cytomegalovirus exposure and HLA in healthy donors. Study context: Genetic ancestry analysis placed approximately 80% of the roughly 400 donors that were genotyped in the Caucasian-associated cluster.

This clone was observed once. Trimming stripped 0 bases from V and 0 bases from J, with 9 bases between. Germline V gives CDR1 SGHDT, CDR2 YYEEEE. CDR3 length: 15 residues. PCR employed 60 Vbeta and 13 Jbeta primers. Libraries were prepared by immunoSEQ multiplex PCR; TCRdb keeps only in-frame clonotypes and omits some of them. Seen here are 200,000 to 250,000 clones, around 80% observed once, and the top ten hold approximately 2.6%. The TCR sequence derives from an older woman in good health and CMV-seropositive. The rearrangement uses TRBV5-6 and TRBJ1-2; TRBD1 might be the D (6 bases). Sequenced material: PBMCs. Written as DNA, the CDR3 is TGTGCCAGCAGCTTGGGGACAGTCGCTAACTATGGCTACACCTTC. Its protein product is CASSLGTVANYGYTF.